This T cell receptor (beta chain) was obtained from a study of cytomegalovirus exposure and HLA in healthy donors. Broader study findings: Most subjects' HLA-A and HLA-B alleles were reportedly predicted from TCR beta sequences. A later analysis found common viral pathogens apparently linked to several of the most significant clusters.

Primers: 60 Vbeta forward and 13 Jbeta reverse. Profiling relied on immunoSEQ multiplex PCR, and the TCRdb table lists in-frame clones only, not all of them. The sample lists approximately 170,000 clones, approximately 77% seen once, with approximately 1.5% in the top ten. Concerning this clone itself: Its antigen is as yet unknown.

The V end lost 1 base, the J end lost 3 bases, and 8 bases lay between the germline ends. The CDR3 totals 14 residues. Looked up from germline, CDR1 is SGHRS and CDR2 is YFSETQ. This sequence joins TRBV5-1 and TRBJ1-3; D gene uncertain. The source material was PBMCs. This sequence originates from a male donor in good health and CMV-seronegative. CDR3: CASSLRTDGNTIYF. Written as DNA, the CDR3 is TGCGCCAGCAGCTTGCGGACTGATGGAAACACCATATATTTT.